This TCR beta chain was sequenced during a study of a mutant IDH1 vaccine in newly diagnosed glioma. Study-wide context: Patients were started on vaccination 4-6 weeks after radiotherapy alone, or with temozolomide cycles. Treated individuals were approximately 62% male and approximately 38% female, averaging about 40 years of age. Standard pretreatment was either radiotherapy, temozolomide, or, for most, radiochemotherapy with temozolomide.

Germline assignment: CDR1 MNHNY and CDR2 SVGAGI (reference sequence). This CDR3 is 15 amino acids long. V lost 0 bases and J 6 bases, leaving 15 bases between the germline ends. Stated time point: week 5, during vaccination. Mutant IDH1 20-mer peptide, at 300 ug, made up each vaccine dose, with topical imiquimod. Using immunoSEQ multiplex PCR, the repertoire was profiled, and TCRdb retains in-frame clones only, with some absent. The data hold around 49,000 clones, with around four fifths observed a single time. The sample holds one count of this clone. Its antigen is undetermined. General study results and limits: Changes in the top peripheral T cell clonotypes seemingly had no bearing on pseudoprogression.

Specimen: PBMCs, collected from a glioma patient whose treatment included an IDH1 peptide vaccine. The TCR was taken from a man aged 50-60 years with glioma. J is TRBJ2-7 and V is TRBV6-6; D ambiguous. CDR3 protein: CASSYSIEGRREQYF. The CDR3 region has the DNA TGTGCCAGCAGTTACTCGATTGAAGGGCGACGCGAGCAGTACTTC.